The rows below give T cell receptor beta chains drawn from one sample of a study of CD8 T cells in Susac syndrome. TCRdb reprocessed the immunoSEQ multiplex PCR reads with MiXCR, giving one entry per CDR3 protein. This sample has over 140,000 distinct CDR3 sequences, with 95% found just once. Sequenced input: CD4+ T cells from PBMCs. The receptors shown here come from a human donor with Susac syndrome. The CDR3 runs from the conserved cysteine through the conserved F or W. Fields, in order: V gene, J gene, D gene, clone size, CDR3 DNA, CDR3 protein. D genes are given only for firm matches. Size tells how often a clone was seen (once, few, many) or the class of an expanded clone, and some rows leave it out.

>TRBV5-1|TRBJ2-7|TRBD1|-
TGCGCCAGCAGCGCGCAGGGGGCTGGATACTGGCAGTACTTC
CASSAQGAGYWQYF
>TRBV4-1|TRBJ1-3|-|-
TGCGCCAGCAGAGGCAGGGGCTCTGGAAACACCATATATTTT
CASRGRGSGNTIYF
>TRBV20-1|TRBJ2-5|-|-
TGCAGTGCTAGGGGGCTGCAAGAGACCCAGTACTTC
CSARGLQETQYF
>TRBV18|TRBJ2-1|TRBD2|-
TGTGCCAGCTCCCCACCTGGGACTAGTCTCTACAATGAGCAGTTCTTC
CASSPPGTSLYNEQFF
>TRBV30|TRBJ1-5|-|once
TGTGCCTGGAGTGTAACCAGCGGCAATCAGCCCCAGCATTTT
CAWSVTSGNQPQHF
>TRBV9|TRBJ2-1|TRBD2|-
TGTGCCAGCAGCGTAAGCGCGGGGGTGAACAATGAGCAGTTCTTC
CASSVSAGVNNEQFF
>TRBV20-1|TRBJ2-7|TRBD1|-
TGCAGTGCTACAGGACAGGGGATTGAGTACGAGCAGTACTTC
CSATGQGIEYEQYF
>TRBV12-3/TRBV12-4|TRBJ1-1|-|-
TGTGCCAGCAGTTTTCGGTACACTGAAGCTTTCTTT
CASSFRYTEAFF
>TRBV30|TRBJ2-2|-|-
TGTGCCTGGTCGCGCCGGCCGAACACCGGGGAGCTGTTTTTT
CAWSRRPNTGELFF
>TRBV10-3|TRBJ2-1|TRBD2|-
TGTGCCATTGGACTAGCGGGAGGGACGAATGAGCAGTTCTTC
CAIGLAGGTNEQFF
>TRBV20-1|TRBJ1-2|-|-
TGCAGTGCTAGAGGACAGTCAGCCGGGAGGTTCTACTTC
CSARGQSAGRFYF
>TRBV20-1|TRBJ1-5|-|-
TGCAGTGCTAGAGACGGGACGGGCAATCAGCCCCAGCATTTT
CSARDGTGNQPQHF
>TRBV28|TRBJ1-6|TRBD1|-
TGTGCCAGCAACGTGGGAGGGACAGGTAAATCACCCCTCCACTTT
CASNVGGTGKSPLHF
>TRBV20-1|TRBJ2-4|TRBD2|-
TGCAGTGCGACTAGCGGGAGGGATCACATTCAGTACTTC
CSATSGRDHIQYF
>TRBV18|TRBJ2-7|-|-
TGTGCCAGCTCGGGGGGACAGCGTGGTACCGAGCAGTACTTC
CASSGGQRGTEQYF
>TRBV12-3/TRBV12-4|TRBJ2-3|-|once
TGTGCCAGCACCCCCCAGAGGGGCTACACAGATACGCAGTATTTT
CASTPQRGYTDTQYF
>TRBV4-3|TRBJ1-1|-|-
TGCGCCAGCAGCCAAACTACACCAATGCGGACTGAAGCTTTCTTT
CASSQTTPMRTEAFF
>TRBV2|TRBJ2-5|-|-
TGTGCCAGCAGTGAATCCGGGACCCAAGAGACCCAGTACTTC
CASSESGTQETQYF
>TRBV28|TRBJ2-7|-|-
TGTGCCAGCAGGGACACTCCCTACGAGCAGTACTTC
CASRDTPYEQYF
>TRBV19|TRBJ2-7|TRBD1|-
TGTGCCAGTAGTATCGGGACAGGGGGCTACGAGCAGTACTTC
CASSIGTGGYEQYF
>TRBV4-1|TRBJ2-1|TRBD1|-
TGCGCCAGCAGCCAAATACTCCGGGACAGGGTTCTCGATGAGCAGTTCTTC
CASSQILRDRVLDEQFF
>TRBV30|TRBJ2-7|-|-
TGTGCCTGGAGGTCTGGGGGAAGTTACGAGCAGTACTTC
CAWRSGGSYEQYF
>TRBV4-1|TRBJ1-5|-|-
TGCGCCAGCAGCCAAGACGAATCGCTTAATCAGCCCCAGCATTTT
CASSQDESLNQPQHF
>TRBV3-1|TRBJ2-1|-|-
TGTGCCAGCAGATACAGCAATGAGCAGTTCTTC
CASRYSNEQFF
>TRBV20-1|TRBJ2-5|TRBD1|-
TGCAGTGCTAGAGATCGAAGGGGGCGTAGGGAGACCCAGTACTTC
CSARDRRGRRETQYF
>TRBV5-4|TRBJ2-7|-|-
TGTGCCAGCAGCCCGAGCGGTAAGACCTACGAGCAGTACTTC
CASSPSGKTYEQYF
>TRBV20-1|TRBJ2-5|-|-
TGCAGTGCTGCCCTCGGAGGGCTGGAGACCCAGTACTTC
CSAALGGLETQYF
>TRBV27|TRBJ2-6|-|-
TGTGCCAGCAGCTCAAGCGACGGGGCCAACGTCCTGACTTTC
CASSSSDGANVLTF
>TRBV5-1|TRBJ2-5|-|-
TGCGCCAGCAGCTTGGCCCCCGGGAACCAAGAGACCCAGTACTTC
CASSLAPGNQETQYF
>TRBV7-3|TRBJ2-5|-|once
TGTGCCAGCAGCCGGAAGGCCGGGGAGACCCAGTACTTC
CASSRKAGETQYF
>TRBV30|TRBJ1-1|-|-
TGTGCCTGGAGTCTTACAGGGTACGGGAACACTGAAGCTTTCTTT
CAWSLTGYGNTEAFF
>TRBV3-1|TRBJ1-2|TRBD1|few
TGTGCCAGCAGCCCCGGGACAGTCTATGGCTACACCTTC
CASSPGTVYGYTF
>TRBV20-1|TRBJ1-5|-|-
TGCAGTGCTAAGAATTCACGGAATCAGCCCCAGCATTTT
CSAKNSRNQPQHF
>TRBV19|TRBJ1-5|-|-
TGTGCCAGTGGGGAAACCTGGAGTCAGCCCCAGCATTTT
CASGETWSQPQHF
>TRBV7-2|TRBJ2-7|-|-
TGTGCCAGCAGCCTTAACAGGGACGAGCAGTACTTC
CASSLNRDEQYF
>TRBV30|TRBJ2-5|-|-
TGTGCCTGGAGTGTATCAGTAAAAGAGACCCAGTACTTC
CAWSVSVKETQYF
>TRBV4-1|TRBJ2-5|-|-
TGCGCCAGCAGCCAAGCGGGGGCCGGGAAGACCCAGTACTTC
CASSQAGAGKTQYF
>TRBV15|TRBJ1-2|-|-
TGTGCCACCAGCAGTAGTTTCCGGTATGGCTACACCTTC
CATSSSFRYGYTF
>TRBV29-1|TRBJ2-5|-|-
TGCAGCGTTGATGGAGGGTCCGGGTGGACCCAGTACTTC
CSVDGGSGWTQYF
>TRBV20-1|TRBJ2-7|-|-
TGCAGTGCTAGAGATGCGAGGGGCTCCTACGAGCAGTACTTC
CSARDARGSYEQYF
>TRBV25-1|TRBJ1-2|-|-
TGTGCCAGCAGTGAAGCTGGGGTTATCGGCGGCTACACCTTC
CASSEAGVIGGYTF
>TRBV18|TRBJ1-1|-|once
TGTGCCAGCTCACCAACGAGGGGCCCCGACACTGAAGCTTTCTTT
CASSPTRGPDTEAFF
>TRBV20-1|TRBJ2-5|TRBD2|-
TGCAGTGCTAGAGATGGGGTGGGACTATGGGAGACCCAGTACTTC
CSARDGVGLWETQYF
>TRBV30|TRBJ1-2|-|-
TGTGCCTGGAGTGTACTAGGGGGGGCCAGGGGCTACACCTTC
CAWSVLGGARGYTF
>TRBV5-6|TRBJ1-4|-|-
TGTGCCAGCAGCTTGGCAAGAGGGGGTAATGAAAAACTGTTTTTT
CASSLARGGNEKLFF
>TRBV6-1|TRBJ1-5|-|-
TGTGCCAGCACTCAGAACAATCAGCCCCAGCATTTT
CASTQNNQPQHF
>TRBV20-1|TRBJ2-7|-|-
TGCAGTGCTGACGGGGACTACGAGCAGTACTTC
CSADGDYEQYF
>TRBV5-1|TRBJ2-3|TRBD1|-
TGCGCCAGCAGGGCCGGACAGGGGACAGATACGCAGTATTTT
CASRAGQGTDTQYF